This entry describes one T cell receptor beta chain. The data belong to a study of CD8+ T cells in alopecia areata. Sequencing templates came from extracted RNA that was reverse transcribed into cDNA. TCRdb's table, derived via immunoSEQ multiplex PCR, lists solely in-frame clones and lacks some. The data contain approximately 150,000 clones, 62% of them singletons. The V gene end was trimmed by 1 base and the J gene end by 5 bases; junction bases not matched to a gene: 7. The CDR3 is 15 amino acids. Germline assignment: CDR1 MGHRA and CDR2 YSYEKL. The rearrangement uses TRBV4-1 and TRBJ2-7; TRBD1 agrees at 8 bases. Sample: CD8+ T cells sorted from blood. The TCR originated in a human donor in good health. CDR3: CASSQVDRGQDEQYF. The DNA for the CDR3 is TGCGCCAGCAGCCAAGTCGACAGGGGTCAGGACGAGCAGTACTTC.